One T cell receptor (beta chain) is described in this entry. Its antigen is still unknown. V lost 5 bases and J lost 0; bases outside the gene matches: 0. This CDR3 contains 15 residues. Germline V gene data show CDR1 as MRHNA and CDR2 as SNTAGT. From 5'RACE with constant-segment primers came TCR alpha and TCR beta cDNA libraries that carried sample barcodes and UMIs. TCRdb reanalysed the 5' RACE reads using MiXCR and keeps one entry per CDR3 protein. The table lists around 430,000 distinct CDR3 sequences, about 15% of them singletons. The data belong to a study of T-cell memory formation after mild COVID-19. In the study overall: TCR clusters were largely donor specific.

Whole-study results and caveats: Clones that contracted clustered mainly in CM and EM if CD4+ and in EMRA if CD8+. From day 15 to 85, contracting clones were balanced between CD4 and CD8, whereas later expanders leaned toward CD4+.

This chain connects TRBV6-4 to TRBJ2-2; 10 bases line up with TRBD2. The specimen was PBMCs or a T cell subset sorted from them (not recorded which). The sequence was collected from a man younger than 30 who had mild COVID-19 (a few samples of this study predate the infection). Cell type and time point are not known. The CDR3 protein is CASSTSGANTGELFF. The CDR3 nucleotides are TGTGCCAGCAGTACTAGCGGGGCGAACACCGGGGAGCTGTTTTTT.